Listed here are 8 T cell receptor beta chains from one sample, sequenced in a study of cytomegalovirus exposure and HLA in healthy donors. The table came from immunoSEQ multiplex PCR; TCRdb's copy has only in-frame clones and leaves some out. The repertoire has about 340,000 clones, just over 85% of them found once; the top ten carry roughly 0.8%. Sequencing used PBMCs. Receptor source: a woman aged 18-35 years in good health and CMV-seronegative.

The CDR3 loop is CASKGSRGTGELFF. CDR3 nucleotides: TGCGCCAGCAAAGGGAGCAGGGGGACCGGGGAGCTGTTTTTT. The genes are TRBV4-3 and TRBJ2-2; TRBD1 matches at 7 bases. This CDR3 comprises 14 residues. The ends lost 7 bases at V and 5 bases at J; junction bases unmatched: 7. From germline, CDR1 is LGHNA and CDR2 YSLEER.

This clone has just a few counts. CDR3 amino acids: CASTMTGGQPQHF. CDR3 nucleotide sequence: TGTGCCAGCACCATGACAGGCGGGCAGCCCCAGCATTTT. The chain uses TRBV7-2 and TRBJ1-5, with D perhaps matching TRBD1 (6 bases). From germline, CDR1 is SGHTA and CDR2 FQGNSA. This CDR3 is built from 13 residues. Trimming stripped 7 bases from V and 7 bases from J, with 14 bases between.

CDR3 bases: TGTGCCAGTAGGAGTCGGCCCGGACAACACAATGAGCAGTTCTTC. It is translated as CASRSRPGQHNEQFF. This chain links TRBV19 with TRBJ2-1; possible D gene TRBD1, 5 bases. V lost 6 bases and J lost 5, with 17 bases in between. CDR1 is LNHDA and CDR2 is SQIVND in the germline V gene (reference sequence). This CDR3 contains 15 residues.

The chain carries TRBV7-6 and TRBJ2-1; D possibly corresponds to TRBD2 (6 bases). Per the germline V gene, CDR1 is SGHVS and CDR2 is FNYEAQ. V shed 4 bases and J shed 0 bases, with 13 bases lying between them. The CDR3 consists of 16 residues. CDR3 bases: TGTGCCAGCAGCTCGACGCTCGGGAGCTCCTACAATGAGCAGTTCTTC. Translation gives CASSSTLGSSYNEQFF.

The rearrangement links TRBV19 to TRBJ2-7, with D perhaps TRBD2 (5 bases). V was shortened by 5 bases and J by 6 bases, with 17 bases between the two germline ends. CDR1 and CDR2 from the germline V gene are LNHDA and SQIVND (reference sequence). The CDR3 consists of 14 residues. CDR3 region: CASSAGQKNSEQYF. Written as DNA, the CDR3 is TGTGCCAGTAGTGCGGGTCAGAAGAATTCCGAGCAGTACTTC.

This chain links TRBV6-5 with TRBJ1-5; the D is unclear. Germline V gene lookup returns CDR1 MNHEY and CDR2 SVGAGI. Trimming stripped 5 bases from V and 4 bases from J, with 9 bases between. CDR3 length equals 13 residues. CDR3 in amino acids: CASSKSGNQPQHF. In DNA form, the CDR3 reads TGTGCCAGCAGTAAGAGCGGAAATCAGCCCCAGCATTTT.

The chain links TRBV13 to TRBJ2-1, with 12 bases aligning to TRBD1. J was trimmed by 7 bases and V by 3 bases; bases with no gene match: 4. Germline CDR1 reads PRHDT; CDR2 reads FYEKMQ (reference sequence). The CDR3 covers 15 residues. The CDR3 is CASSLGQGARNEQFF. The CDR3 coding sequence is TGTGCCAGCAGCTTGGGACAGGGGGCTCGGAATGAGCAGTTCTTC. Combining the CDR3 with reference TRBV13 and TRBJ2-1 gives the whole variable domain AAGVIQSPRHLIKEKRETATLKCYPIPRHDTVYWYQQGPGQDPQFLISFYEKMQSDKGSIPDRFSAQQFSDYHSELNMSSLELGDSALYFCASSLGQGARNEQFFGPGTRLTVL.

This chain connects TRBV5-1 to TRBJ1-1; possibly TRBD1 for D (6 bases). The CDR3 totals 13 residues. Per germline, CDR1 SGHRS and CDR2 YFSETQ. V dropped 2 bases and J dropped 4 bases, with 9 bases sitting between them. CDR3 sequence (DNA): TGCGCCAGCAGCTTCTTAGGGGGCACTGAAGCTTTCTTT. This encodes CASSFLGGTEAFF.